The rows below give T cell receptor beta chains drawn from one sample of a study of blood T cell repertoires in COVID-19. Libraries were prepared by immunoSEQ multiplex PCR; TCRdb keeps only in-frame clonotypes and omits some of them. The sample shows about 170,000 clones, about 86% of them seen only once. The sequenced sample was peripheral blood. These receptors were obtained from a man in his sixties or seventies with active or convalescent COVID-19. The CDR3 runs from the conserved cysteine through the conserved F or W. A D gene is named only where the DNA matches it firmly. Size is omitted from some rows. Given values are once, few, many or a class for expanded clones.

TRBV4-1	.	.	TRBJ1-5	CASSQVEVPGNAQPQHF	TGCGCCAGCAGCCAAGTCGAGGTTCCAGGGAATGCTCAGCCCCAGCATTTT
TRBV23-1	.	.	TRBJ2-1	CASSQSCPGDVYNEQFF	TGCGCCAGCAGTCAATCCTGCCCAGGGGACGTTTACAATGAGCAGTTCTTC
TRBV27	.	.	TRBJ1-4	CASGPRIEKLFF	TGTGCCAGCGGGCCAAGAATAGAAAAACTGTTTTTT
TRBV5-1	.	.	TRBJ2-2	CASSSRDTGELFF	TGCGCCAGCAGCTCCCGGGACACCGGGGAGCTGTTTTTT
TRBV27	once	.	TRBJ1-5	CASSLKSHPGQPQHF	TGTGCCAGCAGTTTAAAGTCTCACCCAGGACAGCCCCAGCATTTT
TRBV11-2	.	.	TRBJ1-2	CASSLDQGRGDFGYTF	TGTGCCAGCAGCTTAGATCAGGGCCGGGGGGACTTTGGCTACACCTTC
TRBV5-8	.	.	TRBJ1-1	CASSFSPTNTEAFF	TGTGCCAGCAGCTTTAGTCCGACTAACACTGAAGCTTTCTTT
TRBV25-1	.	.	TRBJ2-3	CASSFWPHEVPDTQYF	TGTGCCAGCAGTTTTTGGCCCCACGAAGTCCCAGATACGCAGTATTTT
TRBV18	few	.	TRBJ1-1	CASSPGAQGTEAFF	TGTGCCAGCTCACCGGGGGCCCAGGGCACTGAAGCTTTCTTT
TRBV9	once	.	TRBJ1-1	CASSASRGNTEAFF	TGTGCCAGCAGCGCATCCAGGGGGAACACTGAAGCTTTCTTT
TRBV3-1/TRBV3-2	.	TRBD1	TRBJ2-5	CASSPRTGGVETQYF	TGTGCCAGCAGCCCTCGGACAGGTGGGGTAGAGACCCAGTACTTC
TRBV6-5	.	TRBD1	TRBJ2-3	CASRETGGTDTQYF	TGTGCCAGCAGAGAGACAGGGGGCACAGATACGCAGTATTTT
TRBV5-1	.	TRBD1	TRBJ1-2	CASSNPRGPEGYTF	TGCGCCAGCAGTAACCCCAGGGGGCCGGAAGGCTACACCTTC
TRBV19	.	.	TRBJ2-3	CASSSRSGDTQYF	TGTGCCAGTAGTAGTCGGTCTGGAGATACGCAGTATTTT
TRBV5-1	.	.	TRBJ2-6	CASSSTPGGANVLTF	TGCGCCAGCAGCTCCACTCCGGGGGGGGCCAACGTCCTGACTTTC
TRBV4-3	.	.	TRBJ1-2	CASSQGIGGGYTF	TGCGCCAGCAGCCAAGGCATAGGGGGAGGCTACACCTTC
TRBV6-6	.	TRBD2	TRBJ2-1	CASSSRGRLAEPLPYNEQFF	TGTGCCAGCAGCTCCCGGGGGAGACTAGCGGAACCCCTCCCCTACAATGAGCAGTTCTTC
TRBV2	.	TRBD1	TRBJ1-1	CASEGGRDTEAFF	TGTGCCAGCGAAGGGGGCAGGGACACTGAAGCTTTCTTT
TRBV18	few	TRBD2	TRBJ2-3	CASSPLSSGGTDTQYF	TGTGCCAGCTCACCACTTTCCAGCGGGGGCACAGATACGCAGTATTTT
TRBV6-5	.	TRBD2	TRBJ2-3	CASSGGGARDTQYF	TGTGCCAGCAGCGGCGGGGGGGCCAGAGATACGCAGTATTTT
TRBV19	.	TRBD1	TRBJ1-5	CASSVLRGLGNQPQHF	TGTGCCAGTAGTGTCCTCAGGGGGCTCGGAAATCAGCCCCAGCATTTT